Described below is a single T cell receptor (beta chain) sequence and its context. The antigen is unknown. The sample comes from a study of OX40 agonist ivuxolimab in advanced cancers. Assay: immunoSEQ multiplex PCR; the TCRdb copy retains only in-frame clones and omits some. Of 35,000 to 40,000 clones in the sample, 84% were seen once. Study-wide findings and caveats: Among the lowest peripheral clonal expansion occurred in 0.1-3.0 mg/kg partial responders.

This specimen consisted of CD4+ or CD8+ T cells sorted from blood, obtained in a trial of the OX40 agonist ivuxolimab. The receptor was isolated from an adult with an advanced solid tumor such as melanoma, head and neck, liver or kidney cancer.

The CDR3 region is CASSSGQGPSYEQYF. CDR3 DNA: TGTGCCAGCAGTTCGGGACAGGGCCCCTCCTACGAGCAGTACTTC. The chain links TRBV6-1 to TRBJ2-7; 9 bases match TRBD1. This CDR3 is 15 amino acids long. Germline trimming cut 5 bases from V and 0 bases from J; bases unmatched to any gene: 5. Germline V gene data show CDR1 as MNHNS and CDR2 as SASEGT.